The T cell receptor beta chain under discussion was sequenced for a study of control samples from healthy donors and cancer patients. The CDR3 consists of 11 residues. Trimming cost V 4 bases and J 7 bases, with 7 bases left between them. Germline CDR1 reads SGHAT; CDR2 reads FQNNGV. The data were produced by immunoSEQ multiplex PCR, yet TCRdb's version contains in-frame clones alone and is incomplete. The sample includes about 120,000 clones, 85% to 95% of them seen just once. The chain employs TRBV11-2 and TRBJ2-5; D might be TRBD1 (6 bases). Sequences were obtained from PBMCs. This clonotype was sampled from a man aged 50 or older with head and neck cancer. Here the CDR3 reads CASSSQGTQYF. DNA of the CDR3: TGTGCCAGCAGCTCACAGGGGACCCAGTACTTC.